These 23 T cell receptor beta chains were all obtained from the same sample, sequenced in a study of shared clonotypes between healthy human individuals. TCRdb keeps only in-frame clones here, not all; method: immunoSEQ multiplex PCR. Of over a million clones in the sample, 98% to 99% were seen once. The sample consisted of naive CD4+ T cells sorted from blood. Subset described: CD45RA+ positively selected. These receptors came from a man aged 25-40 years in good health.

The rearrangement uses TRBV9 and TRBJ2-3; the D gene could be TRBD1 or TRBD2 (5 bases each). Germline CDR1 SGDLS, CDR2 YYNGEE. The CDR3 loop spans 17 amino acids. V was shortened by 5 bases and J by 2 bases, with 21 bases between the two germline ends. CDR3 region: CASSTISGTGDTDTQYF. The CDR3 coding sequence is TGTGCCAGCAGTACAATCTCCGGGACGGGCGACACAGATACGCAGTATTTT.

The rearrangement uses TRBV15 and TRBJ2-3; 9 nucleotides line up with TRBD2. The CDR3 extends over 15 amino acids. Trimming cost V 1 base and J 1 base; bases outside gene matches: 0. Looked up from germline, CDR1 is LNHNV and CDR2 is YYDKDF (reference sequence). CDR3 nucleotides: TGTGCCACCAGCAGAGCTAGCGGGGGCACAGATACGCAGTATTTT. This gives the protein CATSRASGGTDTQYF.

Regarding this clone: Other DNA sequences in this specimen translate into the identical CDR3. The CDR3 loop reads CASSVGQTNTEAFF. For the CDR3, the DNA is TGTGCCAGCAGCGTAGGACAGACAAACACTGAAGCTTTCTTT. The chain has TRBV9 and TRBJ1-1; TRBD1 might be the D (5 bases). There are 14 residues in the CDR3. V dropped 0 bases and J dropped 2 bases, with 8 bases sitting between them. Germline V CDR1 and CDR2: SGDLS, YYNGEE.

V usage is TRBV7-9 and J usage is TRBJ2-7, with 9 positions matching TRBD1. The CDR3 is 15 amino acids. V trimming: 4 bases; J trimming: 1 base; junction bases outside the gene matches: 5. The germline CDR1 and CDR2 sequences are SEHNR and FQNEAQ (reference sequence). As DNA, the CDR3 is TGTGCCAGCAGCTATCCGGGACAGGGTTCCTACGAGCAGTACTTC. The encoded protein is CASSYPGQGSYEQYF.

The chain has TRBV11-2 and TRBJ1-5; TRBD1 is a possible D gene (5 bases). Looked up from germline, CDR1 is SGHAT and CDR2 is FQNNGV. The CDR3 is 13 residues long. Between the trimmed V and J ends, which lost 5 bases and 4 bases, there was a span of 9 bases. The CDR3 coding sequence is TGTGCCAGCAGCGCCAGGGCAAATCAGCCCCAGCATTTT. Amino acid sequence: CASSARANQPQHF.

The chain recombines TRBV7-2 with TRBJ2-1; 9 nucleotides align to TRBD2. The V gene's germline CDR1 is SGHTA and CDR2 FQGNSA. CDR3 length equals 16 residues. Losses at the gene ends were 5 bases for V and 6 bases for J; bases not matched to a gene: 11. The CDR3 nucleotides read TGTGCCAGCAGCCCACGTCCTAGCGGGACGACCAATGAGCAGTTCTTC. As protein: CASSPRPSGTTNEQFF. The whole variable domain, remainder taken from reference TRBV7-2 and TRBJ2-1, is GAGVSQSPSNKVTEKGKDVELRCDPISGHTALYWYRQSLGQGLEFLIYFQGNSAPDKSGLPSDRFSAERTGGSVSTLTIQRTQQEDSAVYLCASSPRPSGTTNEQFFGPGTRLTVL.

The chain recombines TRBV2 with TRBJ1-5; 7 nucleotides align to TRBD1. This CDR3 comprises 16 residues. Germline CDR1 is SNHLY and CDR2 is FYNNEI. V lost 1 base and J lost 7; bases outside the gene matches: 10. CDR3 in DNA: TGTGCCAGCAGTGAAGGCGGCAGGGGGTTCTTACAGCCCCAGCATTTT. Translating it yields CASSEGGRGFLQPQHF.

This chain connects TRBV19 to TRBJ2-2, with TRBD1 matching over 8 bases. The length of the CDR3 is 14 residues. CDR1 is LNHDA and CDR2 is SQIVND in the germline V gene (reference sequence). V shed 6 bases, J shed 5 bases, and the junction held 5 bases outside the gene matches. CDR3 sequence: CASRPTGGTGELFF. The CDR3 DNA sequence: TGTGCCAGTAGGCCCACAGGGGGTACCGGGGAGCTGTTTTTT.

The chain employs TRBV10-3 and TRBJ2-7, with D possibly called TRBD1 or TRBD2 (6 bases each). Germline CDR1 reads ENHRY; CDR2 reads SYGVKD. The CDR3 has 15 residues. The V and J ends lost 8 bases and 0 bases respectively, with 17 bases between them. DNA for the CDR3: TGTGCCATCCACTTTTCGGGGGCGAGCTCCTACGAGCAGTACTTC. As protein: CAIHFSGASSYEQYF.

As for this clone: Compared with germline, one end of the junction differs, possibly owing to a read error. CDR3 nucleotides: TGTGCCAGCAGCTTTCAGCCGGGTGGGACAGGGGGCGCGGCGGGGAGCTTC. Its translation: CASSFQPGGTGGAAGSF. The chain carries TRBV7-2 and TRBJ2-7, with TRBD1 matching 12 bases. Germline CDR1 is SGHTA and CDR2 is FQGNSA. The length of the CDR3 is 17 residues. The whole variable domain, remainder taken from reference TRBV7-2 and TRBJ2-7, is GAGVSQSPSNKVTEKGKDVELRCDPISGHTALYWYRQSLGQGLEFLIYFQGNSAPDKSGLPSDRFSAERTGGSVSTLTIQRTQQEDSAVYLCASSFQPGGTGGAAGSFGPGTRLTVT.

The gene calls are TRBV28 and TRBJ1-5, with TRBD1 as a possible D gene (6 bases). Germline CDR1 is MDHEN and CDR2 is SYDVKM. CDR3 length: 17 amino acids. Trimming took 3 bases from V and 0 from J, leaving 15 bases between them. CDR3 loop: CASSFGMGAHSNQPQHF. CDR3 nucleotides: TGTGCCAGCAGTTTTGGCATGGGGGCGCATAGCAATCAGCCCCAGCATTTT. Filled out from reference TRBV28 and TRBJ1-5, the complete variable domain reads DVKVTQSSRYLVKRTGEKVFLECVQDMDHENMFWYRQDPGLGLRLIYFSYDVKMKEKGDIPEGYSVSREKKERFSLILESASTNQTSMYLCASSFGMGAHSNQPQHFGDGTRLSIL.

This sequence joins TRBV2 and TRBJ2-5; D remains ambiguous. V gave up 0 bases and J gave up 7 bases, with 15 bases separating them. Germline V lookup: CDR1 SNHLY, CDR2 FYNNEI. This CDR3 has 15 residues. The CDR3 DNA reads TGTGCCAGCAGTGAAGCGCTCAAGGTGGTGGGGACCCAGTACTTC. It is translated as CASSEALKVVGTQYF.

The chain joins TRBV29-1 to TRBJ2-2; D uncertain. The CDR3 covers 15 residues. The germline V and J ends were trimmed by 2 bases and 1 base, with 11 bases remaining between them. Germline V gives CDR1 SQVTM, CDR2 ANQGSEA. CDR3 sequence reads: CSVEILSVNTGELFF. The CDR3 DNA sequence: TGCAGCGTTGAAATCCTATCGGTGAACACCGGGGAGCTGTTTTTT.

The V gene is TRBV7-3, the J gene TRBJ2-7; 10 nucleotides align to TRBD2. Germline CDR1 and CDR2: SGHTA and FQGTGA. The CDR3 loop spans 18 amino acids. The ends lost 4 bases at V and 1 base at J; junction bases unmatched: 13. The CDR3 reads CASSSGQASGSWSYEQYF. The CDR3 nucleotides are TGTGCCAGCAGCTCTGGACAGGCTAGCGGGAGTTGGTCCTACGAGCAGTACTTC. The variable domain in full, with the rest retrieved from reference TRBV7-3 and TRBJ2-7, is GAGVSQTPSNKVTEKGKYVELRCDPISGHTALYWYRQSLGQGPEFLIYFQGTGAADDSGLPNDRFFAVRPEGSVSTLKIQRTERGDSAVYLCASSSGQASGSWSYEQYFGPGTRLTVT.

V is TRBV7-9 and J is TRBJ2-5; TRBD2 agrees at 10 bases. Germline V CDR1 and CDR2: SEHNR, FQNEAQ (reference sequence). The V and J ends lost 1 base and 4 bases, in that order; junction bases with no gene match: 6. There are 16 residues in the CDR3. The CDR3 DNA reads TGTGCCAGCAGCTTAGGCCTAGCGGGAGTGGGAGAGACCCAGTACTTC. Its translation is CASSLGLAGVGETQYF.

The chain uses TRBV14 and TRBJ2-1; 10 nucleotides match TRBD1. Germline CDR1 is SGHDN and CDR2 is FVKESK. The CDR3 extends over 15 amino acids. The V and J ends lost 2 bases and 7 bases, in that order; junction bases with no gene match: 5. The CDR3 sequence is CASSQTGTGDNEQFF. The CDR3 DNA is TGTGCCAGCAGCCAAACCGGGACAGGGGATAATGAGCAGTTCTTC. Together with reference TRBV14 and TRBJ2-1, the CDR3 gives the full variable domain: EAGVTQFPSHSVIEKGQTVTLRCDPISGHDNLYWYRRVMGKEIKFLLHFVKESKQDESGMPNNRFLAERTGGTYSTLKVQPAELEDSGVYFCASSQTGTGDNEQFFGPGTRLTVL.

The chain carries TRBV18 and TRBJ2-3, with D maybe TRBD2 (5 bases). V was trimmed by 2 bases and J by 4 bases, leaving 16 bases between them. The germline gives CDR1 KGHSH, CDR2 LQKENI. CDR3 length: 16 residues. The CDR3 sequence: CASSPSGRPGADTQYF. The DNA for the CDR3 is TGTGCCAGCTCACCAAGTGGGCGACCCGGGGCAGATACGCAGTATTTT.

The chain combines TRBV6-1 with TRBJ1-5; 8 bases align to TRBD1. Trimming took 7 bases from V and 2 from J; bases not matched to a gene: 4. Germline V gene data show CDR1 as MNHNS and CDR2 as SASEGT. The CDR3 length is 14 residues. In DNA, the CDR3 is TGTGCCAGCATTCCGGGACAGGGCAATCAGCCCCAGCATTTT. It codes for CASIPGQGNQPQHF.

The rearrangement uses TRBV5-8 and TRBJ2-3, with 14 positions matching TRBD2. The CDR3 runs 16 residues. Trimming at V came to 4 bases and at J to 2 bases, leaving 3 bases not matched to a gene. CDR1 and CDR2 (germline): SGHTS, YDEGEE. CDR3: CASSRGLAGVTDTQYF. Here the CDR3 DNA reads TGTGCCAGCAGCAGGGGACTAGCGGGAGTCACAGATACGCAGTATTTT.

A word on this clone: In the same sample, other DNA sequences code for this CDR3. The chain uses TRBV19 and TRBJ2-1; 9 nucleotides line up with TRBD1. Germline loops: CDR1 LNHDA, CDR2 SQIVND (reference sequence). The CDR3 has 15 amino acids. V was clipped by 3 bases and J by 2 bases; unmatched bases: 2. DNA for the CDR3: TGTGCCAGTAGTATTACAGGGGGCACCTACAATGAGCAGTTCTTC. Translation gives CASSITGGTYNEQFF.

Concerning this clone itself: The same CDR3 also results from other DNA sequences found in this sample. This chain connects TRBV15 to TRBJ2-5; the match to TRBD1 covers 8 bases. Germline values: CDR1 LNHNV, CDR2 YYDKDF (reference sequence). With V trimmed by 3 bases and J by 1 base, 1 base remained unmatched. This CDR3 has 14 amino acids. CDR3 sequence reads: CATSRDRAQETQYF. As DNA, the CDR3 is TGTGCCACCAGCAGGGACAGGGCCCAAGAGACCCAGTACTTC.

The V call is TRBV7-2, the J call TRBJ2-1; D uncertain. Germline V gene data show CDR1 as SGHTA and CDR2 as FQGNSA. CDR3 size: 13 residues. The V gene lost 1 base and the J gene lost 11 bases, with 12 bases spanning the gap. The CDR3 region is CASSLEAAGQQFF. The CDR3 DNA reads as TGTGCCAGCAGCTTAGAGGCTGCCGGTCAGCAGTTCTTC.

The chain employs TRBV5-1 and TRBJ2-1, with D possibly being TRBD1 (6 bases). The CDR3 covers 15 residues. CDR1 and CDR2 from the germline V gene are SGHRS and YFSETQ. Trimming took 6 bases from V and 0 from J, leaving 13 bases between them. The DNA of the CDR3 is TGCGCCAGCAAAAGGACAGACTTCTCCTACAATGAGCAGTTCTTC. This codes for CASKRTDFSYNEQFF.